The 13 T cell receptor beta chains in this list originate from one sample, sequenced in a study of identical twins (dated by TCRdb to the mid-2010s). The library was made by 5' RACE. The sequencer listed for this sample is Illumina HiSeq 2000. TCRdb handled the public reads itself, with Q25 trimming in fastp and clone calling in MiXCR, and kept productive beta chains. Merged by CDR3 protein, the rows form single entries marked with the most common genes and DNA. Across this sample there are 350,000 to 500,000 distinct CDR3 sequences, with 15% to 20% seen only once. More than 10% of the sample lies in the top ten. Sequencing was done on a sample of naive T cells sorted from blood. The cell subset or site label of this sample denotes: cells isolated with a human naive T-cell isolation kit. The source is a man in his fifties in good health.

This chain links TRBV5-1 with TRBJ2-7; 9 bases agree with TRBD2. Germline V gives CDR1 SGHRS, CDR2 YFSETQ. The CDR3 is made up of 16 amino acids. With V trimmed by 4 bases and J by 2 bases, 10 bases remained unmatched. CDR3 in DNA: TGCGCCAGCAGCCCAGCTATAGCGGGGGCTCCCTACGAGCAGTACTTC. Its protein product is CASSPAIAGAPYEQYF.

The chain has TRBV13 and TRBJ2-1, with D perhaps TRBD1 (6 bases). V lost 5 bases to trimming and J lost 4 bases, with 15 bases between them. The germline V gene encodes CDR1 PRHDT and CDR2 FYEKMQ (reference sequence). This CDR3 is built from 15 residues. The CDR3 DNA reads TGTGCCAGCAGCAACAGGGAAGGCTCTTACAATGAGCAGTTCTTC. Protein sequence: CASSNREGSYNEQFF.

Comment on this clonotype: This may be a read error: a much more frequent sequence differs by one nucleotide. This chain joins TRBV10-3 and TRBJ1-6; possible D gene TRBD1, 5 bases. The CDR3 has 17 amino acids. The germline CDR1 and CDR2 sequences are ENHRY and SYGVKD. V lost 5 bases, J lost 0 bases, and 14 bases lay in between. The CDR3 is CAISNGATSSYNSPLHF. CDR3 nucleotides: TGTGCCATCAGTAACGGGGCTACGAGCTCCTATAATTCACCCCTCCACTTT.

The V call is TRBV7-6, the J call TRBJ1-4, with TRBD1 matching 7 bases. This CDR3 contains 17 residues. Germline CDR1 reads SGHVS; CDR2 reads FNYEAQ. Trimming took 2 bases from V and 5 from J; bases not matched to a gene: 11. The CDR3 DNA sequence: TGTGCCAGCAGCTTAACTAGATGGACAGGCGGGAATGAAAAACTGTTTTTT. It codes for CASSLTRWTGGNEKLFF.

The rearrangement joins TRBV5-6 to TRBJ2-4; D uncertain. The germline V and J ends were trimmed by 3 bases and 13 bases, with 14 bases remaining between them. The CDR3 contains 12 residues. Germline CDR1 SGHDT, CDR2 YYEEEE. The CDR3 DNA reads as TGTGCCAGCAGCTGGCTTGGCCGAGAGCAGTACTTC. Translation gives CASSWLGREQYF.

This clonotype turned up a few times. The genes are TRBV28 and TRBJ2-7; 8 bases are a match to TRBD1. CDR3 length: 14 amino acids. The junction had 5 bases not matched to a gene; V was cut back by 3 bases and J by 4 bases. Germline lookup yields CDR1 MDHEN and CDR2 SYDVKM. CDR3 residues: CASSLLQGVYEQYF. The DNA for the CDR3 is TGTGCCAGCAGTTTGTTACAGGGGGTGTACGAGCAGTACTTC.

V gene TRBV25-1 combines with J gene TRBJ1-5, with D perhaps TRBD1 (6 bases). This CDR3 has 14 residues. Between the trimmed V and J ends, which lost 8 bases and 4 bases, there was a span of 15 bases. Germline assignment: CDR1 MGHDK and CDR2 SYGVNS. DNA for the CDR3: TGTGCCAGCCGCCACGAAGGGGGGAATCAGCCCCAGCATTTT. This translates into CASRHEGGNQPQHF.

The sample holds many counts of this clonotype. The rearrangement joins TRBV29-1 to TRBJ1-1; the D gene is possibly TRBD1 (6 bases). Per the germline V gene, CDR1 is SQVTM and CDR2 is ANQGSEA. This CDR3 is 14 amino acids long. Trimming stripped 4 bases from V and 0 bases from J, with 12 bases between. Here the CDR3 DNA reads TGCAGCGTTGGGGGGGCAGCCATGAACACTGAAGCTTTCTTT. It specifies CSVGGAAMNTEAFF.

The chain carries TRBV19 and TRBJ2-1; maybe TRBD2 (5 bases). V was clipped by 2 bases and J by 8 bases, with 13 bases between them. Per germline, CDR1 LNHDA and CDR2 SQIVND (reference sequence). The CDR3 is 14 amino acids. The CDR3 spells CASSIKGGPYEQFF. CDR3 DNA sequence: TGTGCCAGTAGTATAAAGGGCGGGCCCTATGAGCAGTTCTTC.

The chain employs TRBV12-3 or TRBV12-4 and TRBJ2-3; either TRBD1 or TRBD2 may supply D (5 bases each). The CDR3 spans 15 residues. The germline V and J ends were trimmed by 6 bases and 2 bases, with 15 bases remaining between them. Here the CDR3 reads CASRWDLGTTDTQYF. The CDR3 DNA follows: TGTGCCAGCAGGTGGGACCTGGGCACCACAGATACGCAGTATTTT.

The J gene is TRBJ2-1, the V gene TRBV6-1; D uncertain. The V gene lost 10 bases and the J gene lost 0 bases, with 13 bases spanning the gap. Germline V CDR1 and CDR2: MNHNS, SASEGT. This CDR3 is built from 14 residues. The CDR3 nucleotides are TGTGCCACAGCAGTAGAGAGCTCCTACAATGAGCAGTTCTTC. Residues: CATAVESSYNEQFF.

This chain connects TRBV10-3 to TRBJ1-1, with 8 bases lining up with TRBD1. The CDR3 has 14 residues. Trimming took 7 bases from V and 5 from J; bases not matched to a gene: 9. From germline, CDR1 is ENHRY and CDR2 SYGVKD. DNA of the CDR3: TGTGCCATCAAGGGGACAGGTGGGGAGACTGAAGCTTTCTTT. It codes for CAIKGTGGETEAFF.

There are a few counts of this clonotype. The gene calls are TRBV12-3 or TRBV12-4 and TRBJ1-1; D gene uncertain. Trimming removed 6 bases at V and 0 bases at J, with 11 bases between. The CDR3 runs 14 residues. As DNA, the CDR3 is TGTGCCAGCAGCTCGGTGGCAGTGAACACTGAAGCTTTCTTT. This translates into CASSSVAVNTEAFF.